This TCR beta chain is drawn from a study of OX40 agonist ivuxolimab in advanced cancers. About the research overall: Age averaged around 58 years (range roughly 20 to 90), and more than 80% were male.

The CDR3 spans 13 residues. CDR1 is SGHTA and CDR2 is FQGNSA in the germline V gene. V was pared by 2 bases and J by 8 bases, with 5 bases of the junction left unmatched. Study conclusions and caveats: Expanded peripheral T-cell antigen specificity went undetermined.

Blood sampling took place at baseline, cycle 4 day 1, and cycle 7 day 1. Libraries were prepared by immunoSEQ multiplex PCR; TCRdb keeps only in-frame clonotypes and omits some of them. The sample yields 75,000 to 95,000 clones, 85% to 90% seen once. As regards this clone: As yet, its antigen is unknown.

The sequenced sample was CD4+ or CD8+ T cells sorted from blood, obtained in a trial of the OX40 agonist ivuxolimab. This sequence originates from an adult with an advanced solid tumor such as melanoma, head and neck, liver or kidney cancer. This chain links TRBV7-2 with TRBJ1-1; 7 bases fit TRBD1. The chain's CDR3 is CASSLKGASEAFF. The CDR3 DNA follows: TGTGCCAGCAGCTTAAAGGGGGCTTCGGAAGCTTTCTTT.